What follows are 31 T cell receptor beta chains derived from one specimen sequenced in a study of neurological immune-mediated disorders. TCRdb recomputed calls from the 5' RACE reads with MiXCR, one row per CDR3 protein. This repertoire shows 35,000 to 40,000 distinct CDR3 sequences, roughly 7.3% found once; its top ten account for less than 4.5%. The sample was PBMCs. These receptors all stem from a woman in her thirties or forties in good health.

CDR3 nucleotides: TGTGCCAGCAGCCAAGATGCCCAGCGGACCTACGAGCAGTACTTC. Its protein is CASSQDAQRTYEQYF. The J gene is TRBJ2-7, the V gene TRBV4-2; perhaps TRBD2 as D (5 bases). Trimming shortened V by 0 bases and J by 2 bases, and 11 bases separated the two germline ends. From germline, CDR1 is LGHNA and CDR2 YNFKEQ. The CDR3 runs 15 residues.

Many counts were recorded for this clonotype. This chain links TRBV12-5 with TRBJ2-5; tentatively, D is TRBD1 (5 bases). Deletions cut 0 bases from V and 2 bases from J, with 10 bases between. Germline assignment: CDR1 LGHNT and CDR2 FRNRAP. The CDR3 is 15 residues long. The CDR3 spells CASGLVLTGQETQYF. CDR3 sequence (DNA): TGTGCTAGTGGTTTGGTCCTTACAGGTCAAGAGACCCAGTACTTC.

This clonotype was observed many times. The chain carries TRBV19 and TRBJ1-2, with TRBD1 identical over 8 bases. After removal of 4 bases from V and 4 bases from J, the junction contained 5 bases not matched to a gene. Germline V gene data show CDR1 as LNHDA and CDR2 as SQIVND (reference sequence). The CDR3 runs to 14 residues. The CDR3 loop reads CASSTGQGFYGYTF. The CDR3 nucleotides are TGTGCCAGTAGTACCGGACAGGGATTCTATGGCTACACCTTC.

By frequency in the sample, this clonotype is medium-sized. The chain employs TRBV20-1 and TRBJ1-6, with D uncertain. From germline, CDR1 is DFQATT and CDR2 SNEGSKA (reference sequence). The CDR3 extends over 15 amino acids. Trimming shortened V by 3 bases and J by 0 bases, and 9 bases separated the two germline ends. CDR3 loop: CSAREASSYNSPLHF. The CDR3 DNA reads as TGCAGTGCTAGGGAAGCGTCCTCCTATAATTCACCCCTCCACTTT.

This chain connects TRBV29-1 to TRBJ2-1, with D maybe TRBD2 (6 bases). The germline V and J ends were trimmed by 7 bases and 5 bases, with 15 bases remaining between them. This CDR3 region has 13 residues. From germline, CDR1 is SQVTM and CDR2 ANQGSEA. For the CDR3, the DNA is TGCAGCGCCCTCCACGGGGGAGACAATGAGCAGTTCTTC. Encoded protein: CSALHGGDNEQFF.

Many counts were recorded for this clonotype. This chain's CDR3 is CASSLAGSMDEQYF. The CDR3 region has the DNA TGCGCCAGCAGCTTGGCCGGCAGCATGGACGAGCAGTACTTC. The V gene is TRBV5-1, the J gene TRBJ2-7; unclear D gene. The CDR3 contains 14 residues. The germline V and J ends were trimmed by 0 bases and 5 bases, with 12 bases remaining between them. CDR1 and CDR2 from the germline V gene are SGHRS and YFSETQ.

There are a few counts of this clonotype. The CDR3 is CSNQPQHF. In nucleotides, the CDR3 is TGTAGCAATCAGCCCCAGCATTTT. The V call is TRBV15, the J call TRBJ1-5; D uncertain. The length of the CDR3 is 8 residues. Germline V gene sequence: CDR1 LNHNV, CDR2 YYDKDF (reference sequence). Together with reference TRBV15 and TRBJ1-5, the CDR3 gives the full variable domain: DAMVIQNPRYQVTQFGKPVTLSCSQTLNHNVMYWYQQKSSQAPKLLFHYYDKDFNNEADTPDNFQSRRPNTSFCFLDIRSPGLGDTAMYLCSNQPQHFGDGTRLSIL.

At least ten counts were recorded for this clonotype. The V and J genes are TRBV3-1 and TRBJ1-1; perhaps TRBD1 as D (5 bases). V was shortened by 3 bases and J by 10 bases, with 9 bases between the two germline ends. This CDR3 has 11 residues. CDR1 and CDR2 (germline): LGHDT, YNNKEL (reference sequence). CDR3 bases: TGTGCCAGCAGCCAGGGACCTGGAGCTTTCTTT. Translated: CASSQGPGAFF.

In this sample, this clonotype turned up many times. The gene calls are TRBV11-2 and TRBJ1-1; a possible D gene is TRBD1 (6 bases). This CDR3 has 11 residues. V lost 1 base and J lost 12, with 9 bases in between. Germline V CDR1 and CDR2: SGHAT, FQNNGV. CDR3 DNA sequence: TGTGCCAGCAGCTTAGTGCAGGGGACTTTCTTT. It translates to CASSLVQGTFF.

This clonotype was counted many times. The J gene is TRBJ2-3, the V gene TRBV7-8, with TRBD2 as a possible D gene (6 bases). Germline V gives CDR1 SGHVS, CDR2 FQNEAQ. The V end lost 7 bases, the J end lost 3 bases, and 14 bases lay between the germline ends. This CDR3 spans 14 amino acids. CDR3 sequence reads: CASTGGRVTDTQYF. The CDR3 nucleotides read TGTGCCAGCACAGGAGGGCGAGTTACAGATACGCAGTATTTT.

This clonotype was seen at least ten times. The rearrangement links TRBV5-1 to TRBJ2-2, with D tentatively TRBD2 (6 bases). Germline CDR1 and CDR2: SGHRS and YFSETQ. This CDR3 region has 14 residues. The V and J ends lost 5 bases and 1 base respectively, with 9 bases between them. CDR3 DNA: TGCGCCAGCAGGGGGACTTTGAACACCGGGGAGCTGTTTTTT. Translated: CASRGTLNTGELFF. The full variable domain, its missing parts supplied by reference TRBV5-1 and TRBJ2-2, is KAGVTQTPRYLIKTRGQQVTLSCSPISGHRSVSWYQQTPGQGLQFLFEYFSETQRNKGNFPGRFSGRQFSNSRSEMNVSTLELGDSALYLCASRGTLNTGELFFGEGSRLTVL.

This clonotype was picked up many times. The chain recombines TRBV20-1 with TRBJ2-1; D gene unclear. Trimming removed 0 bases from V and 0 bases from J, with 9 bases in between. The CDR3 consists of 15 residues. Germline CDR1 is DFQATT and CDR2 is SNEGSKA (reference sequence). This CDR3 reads CSARDRVGSYNEQFF. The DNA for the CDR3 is TGCAGTGCTAGAGATAGGGTGGGCTCCTACAATGAGCAGTTCTTC.

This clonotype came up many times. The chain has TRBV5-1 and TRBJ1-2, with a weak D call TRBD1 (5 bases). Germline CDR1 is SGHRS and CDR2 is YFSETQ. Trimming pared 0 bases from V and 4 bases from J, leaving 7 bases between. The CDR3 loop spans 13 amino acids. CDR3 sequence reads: CASSLDRFYGYTF. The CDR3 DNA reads TGCGCCAGCAGCTTGGACAGGTTCTATGGCTACACCTTC.

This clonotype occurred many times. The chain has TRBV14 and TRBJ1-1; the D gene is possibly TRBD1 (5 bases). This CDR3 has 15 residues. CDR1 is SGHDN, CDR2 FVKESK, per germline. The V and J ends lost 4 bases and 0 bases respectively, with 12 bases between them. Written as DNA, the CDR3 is TGTGCCAGCAGCCCCCGAGACAGCCTGAACACTGAAGCTTTCTTT. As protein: CASSPRDSLNTEAFF.

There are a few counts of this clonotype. CDR3 nucleotide sequence: TGCAGTGCTAGCACCGGGTGGGACAATGAGCAGTTCTTC. This gives the protein CSASTGWDNEQFF. The chain uses TRBV20-1 and TRBJ2-1; D remains ambiguous. This CDR3 region has 13 residues. Trimming cost V 3 bases and J 5 bases, with 11 bases left between them. Germline V gene sequence: CDR1 DFQATT, CDR2 SNEGSKA (reference sequence).

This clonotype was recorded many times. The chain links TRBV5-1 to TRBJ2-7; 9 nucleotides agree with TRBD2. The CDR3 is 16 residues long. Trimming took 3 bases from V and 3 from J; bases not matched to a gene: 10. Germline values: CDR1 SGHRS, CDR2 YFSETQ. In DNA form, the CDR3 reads TGCGCCAGCAGCTGGGGCCCTAGCGGGGAAGACTACGAGCAGTACTTC. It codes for CASSWGPSGEDYEQYF.

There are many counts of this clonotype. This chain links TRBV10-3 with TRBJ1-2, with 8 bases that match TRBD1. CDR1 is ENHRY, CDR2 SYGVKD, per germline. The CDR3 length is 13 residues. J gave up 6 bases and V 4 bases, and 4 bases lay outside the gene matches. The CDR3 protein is CAISGQGSDGYTF. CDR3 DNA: TGTGCCATCAGTGGACAGGGGTCCGATGGCTACACCTTC.

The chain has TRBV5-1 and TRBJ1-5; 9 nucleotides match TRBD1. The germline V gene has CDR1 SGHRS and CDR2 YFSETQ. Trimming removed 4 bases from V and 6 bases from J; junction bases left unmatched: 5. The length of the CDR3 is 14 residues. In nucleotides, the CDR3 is TGCGCCAGCAGCCTCACAGGGGGCGGTCAGCCCCAGCATTTT. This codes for CASSLTGGGQPQHF. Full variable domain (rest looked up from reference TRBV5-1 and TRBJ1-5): KAGVTQTPRYLIKTRGQQVTLSCSPISGHRSVSWYQQTPGQGLQFLFEYFSETQRNKGNFPGRFSGRQFSNSRSEMNVSTLELGDSALYLCASSLTGGGQPQHFGDGTRLSIL.

The CDR3 sequence is CASSFRQRDTEAFF. The CDR3 region has the DNA TGCGCCAGCAGCTTTAGGCAGAGAGACACTGAAGCTTTCTTT. The V and J genes are TRBV5-1 and TRBJ1-1; D gene ambiguous. The CDR3 is 14 residues long. Trimming stripped 2 bases from V and 3 bases from J, with 11 bases between. Germline V CDR1 and CDR2: SGHRS, YFSETQ.

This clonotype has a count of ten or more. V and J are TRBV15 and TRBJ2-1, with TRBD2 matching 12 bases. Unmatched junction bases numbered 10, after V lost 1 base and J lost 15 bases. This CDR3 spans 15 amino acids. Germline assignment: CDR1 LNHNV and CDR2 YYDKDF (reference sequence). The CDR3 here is CATSRAELAGGRGFF. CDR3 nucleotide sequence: TGTGCCACCAGCAGAGCAGAACTAGCGGGAGGCCGGGGGTTCTTC.

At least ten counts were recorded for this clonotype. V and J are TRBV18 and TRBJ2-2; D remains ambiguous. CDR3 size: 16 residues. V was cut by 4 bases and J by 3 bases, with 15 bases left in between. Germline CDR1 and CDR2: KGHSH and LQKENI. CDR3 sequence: CASSRAAGRDTGELFF. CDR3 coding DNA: TGTGCCAGCTCACGGGCGGCTGGGCGCGACACCGGGGAGCTGTTTTTT. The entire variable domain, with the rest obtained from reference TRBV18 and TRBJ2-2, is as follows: NAGVMQNPRHLVRRRGQEARLRCSPMKGHSHVYWYRQLPEEGLKFMVYLQKENIIDESGMPKERFSAEFPKEGPSILRIQQVVRGDSAAYFCASSRAAGRDTGELFFGEGSRLTVL.

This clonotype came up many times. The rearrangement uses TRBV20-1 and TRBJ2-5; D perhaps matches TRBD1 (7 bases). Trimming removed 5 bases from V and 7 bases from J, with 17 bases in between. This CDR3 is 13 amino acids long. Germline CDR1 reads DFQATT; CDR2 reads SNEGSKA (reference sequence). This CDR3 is CSAGGQWEATQYF. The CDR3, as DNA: TGCAGTGCTGGGGGACAGTGGGAGGCGACCCAGTACTTC.

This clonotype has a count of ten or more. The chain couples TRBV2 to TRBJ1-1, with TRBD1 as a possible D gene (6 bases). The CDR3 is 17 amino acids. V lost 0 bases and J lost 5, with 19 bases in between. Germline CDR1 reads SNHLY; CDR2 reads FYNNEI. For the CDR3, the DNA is TGTGCCAGCAGTGAAGCTCCCCGACTAGCGAGGGGGACTGAAGCTTTCTTT. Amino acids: CASSEAPRLARGTEAFF.

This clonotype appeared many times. CDR3 region: CASSQGGGAGELFF. The CDR3 nucleotides read TGTGCCAGCAGCCAAGGCGGGGGGGCCGGGGAGCTGTTTTTT. The V call is TRBV4-2, the J call TRBJ2-2; the match to TRBD2 covers 9 bases. Germline assignment: CDR1 LGHNA and CDR2 YNFKEQ. V was clipped by 1 base and J by 6 bases; unmatched bases: 0. This CDR3 comprises 14 residues.

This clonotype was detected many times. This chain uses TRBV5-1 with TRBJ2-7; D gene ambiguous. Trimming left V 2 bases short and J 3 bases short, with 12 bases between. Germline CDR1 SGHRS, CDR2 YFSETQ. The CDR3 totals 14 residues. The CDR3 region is CASSLVQAFYEQYF. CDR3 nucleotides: TGCGCCAGCAGCTTAGTTCAGGCCTTCTACGAGCAGTACTTC.

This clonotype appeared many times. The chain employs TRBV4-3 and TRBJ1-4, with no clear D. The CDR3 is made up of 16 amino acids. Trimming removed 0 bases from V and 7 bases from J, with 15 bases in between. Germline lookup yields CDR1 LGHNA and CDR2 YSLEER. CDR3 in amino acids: CASSQDVTARTEKLFF. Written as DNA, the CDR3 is TGCGCCAGCAGCCAAGATGTAACAGCACGTACTGAAAAACTGTTTTTT.

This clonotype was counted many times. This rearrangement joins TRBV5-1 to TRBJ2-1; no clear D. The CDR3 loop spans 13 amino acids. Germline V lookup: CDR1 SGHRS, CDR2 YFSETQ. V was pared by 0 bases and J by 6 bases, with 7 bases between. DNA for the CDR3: TGCGCCAGCAGCTTGGGAAGAACCAATGAGCAGTTCTTC. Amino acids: CASSLGRTNEQFF.

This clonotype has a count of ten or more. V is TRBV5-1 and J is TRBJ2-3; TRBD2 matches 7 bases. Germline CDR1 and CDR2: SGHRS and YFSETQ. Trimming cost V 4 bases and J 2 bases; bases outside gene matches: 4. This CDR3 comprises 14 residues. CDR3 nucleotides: TGCGCCAGCAGCGCGGGACTATTCACAGATACGCAGTATTTT. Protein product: CASSAGLFTDTQYF.

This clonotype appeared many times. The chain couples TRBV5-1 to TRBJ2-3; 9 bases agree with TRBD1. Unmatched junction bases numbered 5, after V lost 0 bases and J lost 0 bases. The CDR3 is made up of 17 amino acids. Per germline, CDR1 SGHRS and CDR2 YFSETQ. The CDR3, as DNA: TGCGCCAGCAGCTTGGGGACAGGGGCTTCTAGCACAGATACGCAGTATTTT. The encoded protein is CASSLGTGASSTDTQYF. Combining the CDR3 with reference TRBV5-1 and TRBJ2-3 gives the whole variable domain KAGVTQTPRYLIKTRGQQVTLSCSPISGHRSVSWYQQTPGQGLQFLFEYFSETQRNKGNFPGRFSGRQFSNSRSEMNVSTLELGDSALYLCASSLGTGASSTDTQYFGPGTRLTVL.

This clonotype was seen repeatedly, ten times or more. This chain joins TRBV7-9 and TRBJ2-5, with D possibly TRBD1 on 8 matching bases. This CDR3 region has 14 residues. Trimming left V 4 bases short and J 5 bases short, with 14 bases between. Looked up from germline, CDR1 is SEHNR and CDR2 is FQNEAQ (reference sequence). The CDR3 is CASSYGQGGETQYF. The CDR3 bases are TGTGCCAGCAGCTACGGACAGGGAGGGGAGACCCAGTACTTC.

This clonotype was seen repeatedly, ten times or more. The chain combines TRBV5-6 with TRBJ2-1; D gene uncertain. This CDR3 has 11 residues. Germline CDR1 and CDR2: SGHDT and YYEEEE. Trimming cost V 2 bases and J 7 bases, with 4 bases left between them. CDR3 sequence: CASSLGNEQFF. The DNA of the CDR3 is TGTGCCAGCAGCTTAGGAAATGAGCAGTTCTTC.